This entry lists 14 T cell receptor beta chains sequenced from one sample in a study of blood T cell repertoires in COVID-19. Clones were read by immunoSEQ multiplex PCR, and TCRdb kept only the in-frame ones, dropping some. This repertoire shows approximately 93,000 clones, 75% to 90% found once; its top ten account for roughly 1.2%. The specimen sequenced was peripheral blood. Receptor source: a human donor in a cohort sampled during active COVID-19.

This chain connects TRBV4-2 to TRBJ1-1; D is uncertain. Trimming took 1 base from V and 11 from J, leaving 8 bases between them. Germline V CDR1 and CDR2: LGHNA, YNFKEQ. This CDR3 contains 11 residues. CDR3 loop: CASSQGQLAFF. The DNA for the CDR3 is TGTGCCAGCAGCCAAGGACAACTGGCTTTCTTT.

The DNA of the CDR3 is TGTGCCAGCAGCTTGGCTAGCGGGAGGGCCCCCTACAATGAGCAGTTCTTC. Translated, it gives CASSLASGRAPYNEQFF. This chain uses TRBV5-6 with TRBJ2-1, with TRBD2 matching over 12 bases. Germline CDR1 SGHDT, CDR2 YYEEEE. After removal of 0 bases from V and 2 bases from J, the junction contained 3 bases not matched to a gene. The CDR3 runs 17 residues.

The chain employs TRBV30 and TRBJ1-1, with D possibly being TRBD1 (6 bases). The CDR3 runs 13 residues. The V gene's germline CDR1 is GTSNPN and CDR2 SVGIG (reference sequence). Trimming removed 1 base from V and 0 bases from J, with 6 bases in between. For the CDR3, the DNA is TGTGCCTGGAGTGGGACAGTGAACACTGAAGCTTTCTTT. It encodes CAWSGTVNTEAFF.

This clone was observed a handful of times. As DNA, the CDR3 is TGTGCCAGCAGCGTAGGACTAGCGGGAGTCACAGATACGCAGTATTTT. It codes for CASSVGLAGVTDTQYF. The chain couples TRBV9 to TRBJ2-3; TRBD2 matches at 12 bases. Germline V CDR1 and CDR2: SGDLS, YYNGEE. The CDR3 contains 16 residues. Trimming took 0 bases from V and 2 from J; bases not matched to a gene: 1.

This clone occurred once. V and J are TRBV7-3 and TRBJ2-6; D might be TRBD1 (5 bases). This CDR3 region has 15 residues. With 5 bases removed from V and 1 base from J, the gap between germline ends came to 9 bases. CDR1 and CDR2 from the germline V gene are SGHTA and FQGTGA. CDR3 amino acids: CASSTQGSGANVLTF. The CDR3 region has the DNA TGTGCCAGCAGCACTCAGGGTTCTGGGGCCAACGTCCTGACTTTC.

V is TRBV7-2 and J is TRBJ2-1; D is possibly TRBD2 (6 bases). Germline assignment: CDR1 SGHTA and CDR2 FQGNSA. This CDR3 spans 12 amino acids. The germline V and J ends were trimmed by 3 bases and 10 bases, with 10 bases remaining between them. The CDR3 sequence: CASSFAGSEQFF. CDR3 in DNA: TGTGCCAGCAGCTTTGCGGGGTCAGAGCAGTTCTTC.

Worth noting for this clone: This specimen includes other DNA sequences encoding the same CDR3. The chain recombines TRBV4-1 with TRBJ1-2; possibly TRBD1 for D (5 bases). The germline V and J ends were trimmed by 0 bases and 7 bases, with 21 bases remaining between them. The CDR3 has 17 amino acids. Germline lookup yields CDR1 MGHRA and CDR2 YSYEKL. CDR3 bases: TGCGCCAGCAGCCAAGATTTCGCAAGCGGGGGAGGCCTTGGCTACACCTTC. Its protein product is CASSQDFASGGGLGYTF.

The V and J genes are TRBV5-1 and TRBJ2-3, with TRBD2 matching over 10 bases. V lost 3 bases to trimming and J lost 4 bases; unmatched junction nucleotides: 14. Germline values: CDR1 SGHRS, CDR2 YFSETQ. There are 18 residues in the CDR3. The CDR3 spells CASSSTKVAGGRADTQYF. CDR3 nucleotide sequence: TGCGCCAGCAGCTCTACAAAGGTAGCGGGAGGAAGGGCAGATACGCAGTATTTT.

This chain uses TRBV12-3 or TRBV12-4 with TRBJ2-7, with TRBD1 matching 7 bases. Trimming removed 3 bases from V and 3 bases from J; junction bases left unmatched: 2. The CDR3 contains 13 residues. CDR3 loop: CASSFSGGYEQYF. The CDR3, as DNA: TGTGCCAGCAGTTTTTCAGGGGGCTACGAGCAGTACTTC.

The CDR3 DNA sequence: TGCGCCAGCACCTCCCCTCGGACAGGGGGGGGCGACACCGGGGAGCTGTTTTTT. As protein: CASTSPRTGGGDTGELFF. V gene TRBV5-1 combines with J gene TRBJ2-2; 10 nucleotides align to TRBD1. In germline, CDR1 is SGHRS, CDR2 YFSETQ. The CDR3 is 18 amino acids. The V segment lost 6 bases and the J segment 3 bases; nucleotides outside the gene matches: 14.

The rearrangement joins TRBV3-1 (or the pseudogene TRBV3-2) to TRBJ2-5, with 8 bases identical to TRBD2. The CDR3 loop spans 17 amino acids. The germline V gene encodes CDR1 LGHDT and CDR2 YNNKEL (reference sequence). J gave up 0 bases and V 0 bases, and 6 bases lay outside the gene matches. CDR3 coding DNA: TGTGCCAGCAGCCAAGATGTGGCTAGCGGGCACCAAGAGACCCAGTACTTC. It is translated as CASSQDVASGHQETQYF.

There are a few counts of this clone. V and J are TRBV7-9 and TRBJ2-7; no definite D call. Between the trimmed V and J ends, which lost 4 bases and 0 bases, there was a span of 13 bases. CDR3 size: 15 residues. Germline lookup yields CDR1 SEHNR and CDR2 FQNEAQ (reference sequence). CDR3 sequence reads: CASSSGREVSYEQYF. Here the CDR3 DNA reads TGTGCCAGCAGCTCCGGCCGAGAGGTCTCCTACGAGCAGTACTTC.

The CDR3 protein is CASSPRLDRAPGTQYF. In nucleotides, the CDR3 is TGTGCCAGCAGCCCTCGACTGGACAGGGCCCCAGGGACCCAGTACTTC. The chain joins TRBV11-2 to TRBJ2-5, with TRBD1 matching over 8 bases. Germline CDR1 SGHAT, CDR2 FQNNGV. With 5 bases clipped from V and 7 bases from J, the junction kept 15 bases outside the gene matches. CDR3 size: 16 residues.

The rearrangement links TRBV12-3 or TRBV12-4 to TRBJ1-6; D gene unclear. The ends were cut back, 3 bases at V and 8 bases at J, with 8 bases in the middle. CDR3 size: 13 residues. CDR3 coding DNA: TGTGCCAGCAGTTTTACCCAGGATTCACCCCTCCACTTT. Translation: CASSFTQDSPLHF.